This section outlines one T cell receptor (beta chain) sequence together with its context. Its target is unknown. This sample is part of a study of cytotoxic CD8 clonotypes in ibrutinib-treated CLL. Turning to the study itself: An average of 255,043 productive templates and around 100,000 productive rearrangements was obtained per sample. Broader study findings: Baseline-level clonality went beyond age-matched healthy donors and moved in step with circulating CD8+ T-cell counts. Elevated clonality accompanied ibrutinib response, with a return toward baseline values at progression.

Target depth was 1 in 200,000 to 1 in 1 million T cells, about 10x per clonotype. Libraries were prepared by immunoSEQ multiplex PCR; TCRdb keeps only in-frame clonotypes and omits some of them. The sample includes about 49,000 clones, roughly 76% seen only once; the top ten take roughly 12%. The germline gives CDR1 SGHVS, CDR2 FNYEAQ. CDR3 length: 13 residues. Trimming stripped 4 bases from V and 8 bases from J, with 11 bases between. This chain uses TRBV7-6 with TRBJ1-4, with D perhaps matching TRBD1 (5 bases). The sequenced sample was PBMCs, obtained after 12 months of ibrutinib treatment. This receptor was identified in a human donor with chronic lymphocytic leukemia. The CDR3 bases are TGTGCCAGCAGCTCCGGGACCACCGAAAAACTGTTTTTT. Encoded protein: CASSSGTTEKLFF.